A selection of T cell receptor beta chains follows, all from one sample in a study of T cell responses to AZD1222 COVID-19 vaccine. Measured with immunoSEQ multiplex PCR; TCRdb has only the in-frame clones, and not every one. The sample has just over 65,000 clones, 87% seen once. The starting material was peripheral blood, obtained on day 0 of AZD1222 vaccination. Receptors originate from an adult in good health. Each CDR3 is given without its conserved first and last residue. The order of the fields is V gene, J gene, CDR3 protein.

V gene: TRBV18; J gene: TRBJ2-2; CDR3 protein: ASSAGFGELF
V gene: TRBV7-8; J gene: TRBJ1-1; CDR3 protein: ASSLRRIDTEAF
V gene: TRBV5-4; J gene: TRBJ2-1; CDR3 protein: ASMTTAGNEQF
V gene: TRBV10-2; J gene: TRBJ2-3; CDR3 protein: ASWASLDTQY
V gene: TRBV7-6; J gene: TRBJ2-7; CDR3 protein: ASSLGPSGRAQYEQY
V gene: TRBV18; J gene: TRBJ1-1; CDR3 protein: ASSDQATGTANSAF
V gene: TRBV20-1; J gene: TRBJ2-3; CDR3 protein: SASHRGNPTDTQY
V gene: TRBV19; J gene: TRBJ1-5; CDR3 protein: FRGQPQH
V gene: TRBV15; J gene: TRBJ1-4; CDR3 protein: ATSRGQGYEKLF
V gene: TRBV6-6; J gene: TRBJ1-1; CDR3 protein: ASSPKRWLETLNTEAF
V gene: TRBV5-1; J gene: TRBJ1-5; CDR3 protein: ASSLEGGGGNQPQH
V gene: TRBV18; J gene: TRBJ2-5; CDR3 protein: ASFHMGGGARETQY
V gene: TRBV2; J gene: TRBJ2-7; CDR3 protein: ASRYSSYEQY
V gene: TRBV4-1; J gene: TRBJ2-5; CDR3 protein: ASSQDRGETQY
V gene: TRBV13; J gene: TRBJ1-2; CDR3 protein: ASSLAGEVNYGYT
V gene: TRBV7-9; J gene: TRBJ2-7; CDR3 protein: ASSREIYEQY
V gene: TRBV5-4; J gene: TRBJ2-7; CDR3 protein: ASSPDEQY
V gene: TRBV6-6; J gene: TRBJ2-3; CDR3 protein: ASSPDSLLAGETDTQY
V gene: TRBV12-2; J gene: TRBJ1-1; CDR3 protein: ASRLGHPGNTEAF
V gene: TRBV4-1; J gene: TRBJ1-5; CDR3 protein: ASSQDQVQPQH
V gene: TRBV21-1; J gene: TRBJ2-1; CDR3 protein: ASSKGSVERGRLWYNEQF
V gene: TRBV7-2; J gene: TRBJ1-5; CDR3 protein: ASSLADGGQPQH
V gene: TRBV9; J gene: TRBJ1-2; CDR3 protein: ASSVGQGNYGYT
V gene: TRBV19; J gene: TRBJ1-2; CDR3 protein: ASSRRGQGALTIDGYT
V gene: TRBV7-2; J gene: TRBJ1-5; CDR3 protein: ASSFFRGSNQPQH
V gene: TRBV27; J gene: TRBJ2-7; CDR3 protein: ASRRTTGAEQY
V gene: TRBV4-2; J gene: TRBJ2-6; CDR3 protein: ASSQMGHLGANVLT